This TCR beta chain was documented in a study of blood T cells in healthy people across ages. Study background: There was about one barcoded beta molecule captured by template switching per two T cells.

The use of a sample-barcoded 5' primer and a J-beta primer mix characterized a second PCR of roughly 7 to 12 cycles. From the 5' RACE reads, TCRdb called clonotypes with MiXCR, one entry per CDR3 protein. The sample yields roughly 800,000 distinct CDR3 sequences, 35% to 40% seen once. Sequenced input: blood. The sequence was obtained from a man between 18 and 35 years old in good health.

The DNA for the CDR3 is TGTGCCAGCAGACAAGAACAGGGGGCCACTGAAGCTTTCTTT. Translation: CASRQEQGATEAFF. This chain uses TRBV2 with TRBJ1-1, with TRBD1 identical over 9 bases. J was trimmed by 4 bases and V by 6 bases; bases with no gene match: 6. Per the germline V gene, CDR1 is SNHLY and CDR2 is FYNNEI. This CDR3 has 14 amino acids.